A single sample is the source of the 24 T cell receptor beta chains below, sequenced in a study of Graves' ophthalmopathy and Graves' hyperthyroidism. Amplified TCR beta CDR3 regions were obtained using RNA transcripts as template. An opening RT-PCR round employed HTBI primers and preceded a second-round multiplex PCR. TCRdb reanalysed the multiplex PCR reads using MiXCR and keeps one entry per CDR3 protein. Among 650,000 to 900,000 distinct CDR3 sequences listed, approximately 40% were seen once. The sample was peripheral blood. The receptors stem from an adult man with Graves' ophthalmopathy.

The CDR3 here is CASIYRQGGPYEQYF. The CDR3 coding sequence is TGTGCCAGCATATATCGACAGGGAGGACCCTACGAGCAGTACTTC. The chain recombines TRBV2 with TRBJ2-7; a weak D match, TRBD1 (7 bases). Germline CDR1 and CDR2: SNHLY and FYNNEI. The CDR3 length is 15 residues. Trimming left V 7 bases short and J 2 bases short, with 18 bases between.

Regarding this clonotype: A much larger clone sits a single nucleotide away, making a read error possible. The rearrangement uses TRBV7-2 and TRBJ1-1; D is unclear. CDR1 is SGHTA, CDR2 FQGNSA, per germline. This CDR3 is 14 amino acids long. CDR3 region: CASGLGPGEGEAFF. In DNA, the CDR3 is TGTGCCAGCGGCTTAGGGCCAGGCGAGGGTGAAGCTTTCTTT.

This clonotype was observed many times. The chain is built from TRBV2 and TRBJ2-6; no clear D gene. Trimming removed 4 bases at V and 4 bases at J, with 11 bases between. The CDR3 spans 15 residues. The germline CDR1 and CDR2 sequences are SNHLY and FYNNEI. CDR3 bases: TGTGCCAGCAGTGCCCGCGGCGCGGGGGCCAACGTCCTGACTTTC. Protein sequence: CASSARGAGANVLTF.

This rearrangement joins TRBV10-3 to TRBJ2-5; the D gene could be TRBD1 or TRBD2 (5 bases each). Germline V lookup: CDR1 ENHRY, CDR2 SYGVKD. The CDR3 has 13 residues. Trimming removed 2 bases from V and 5 bases from J, with 9 bases in between. CDR3 sequence (DNA): TGTGCCATCAGTGAGATGGGGGATGAGACCCAGTACTTC. It translates to CAISEMGDETQYF.

This clonotype appeared a few times. The CDR3 loop reads CASSVTGGSGEKLFF. The CDR3 nucleotides read TGTGCCAGCAGCGTGACAGGGGGCTCGGGGGAAAAACTGTTTTTT. The chain couples TRBV7-9 to TRBJ1-4; TRBD1 aligns across 10 bases. Germline V gene lookup returns CDR1 SEHNR and CDR2 FQNEAQ (reference sequence). The CDR3 loop spans 15 amino acids. V was clipped by 5 bases and J by 8 bases; unmatched bases: 8.

This chain links TRBV9 with TRBJ2-6; maybe TRBD2 (6 bases). The end of the DNA is better explained by TRBJ2-7, so the J call may be wrong. The CDR3 has 14 residues. CDR1 SGDLS and CDR2 YYNGEE come from the germline V gene. In DNA, the CDR3 is TGTGCCAGCAGCGTATCGGGGGATGGCCTCGAGCAGTACTTC. Its protein is CASSVSGDGLEQYF.

This clonotype was seen at least ten times. The chain uses TRBV20-1 and TRBJ1-1; D is uncertain. The CDR3 has 11 residues. The germline gives CDR1 DFQATT, CDR2 SNEGSKA (reference sequence). Deletions cut 1 base from V and 2 bases from J, with 2 bases between. The CDR3 loop reads CSARGNTEAFF. The CDR3, as DNA: TGCAGTGCTAGAGGTAACACTGAAGCTTTCTTT.

About this clonotype itself: Just one base apart from a much larger clone, this may be a read error. The chain links TRBV10-3 to TRBJ2-2; 8 nucleotides match TRBD1. CDR3 length: 14 residues. The germline CDR1 and CDR2 sequences are ENHRY and SYGVKD. The CDR3 nucleotides are TGTGCCACCGTGACAGGGGCGAACACCGGGGAGCCGTTTTTT. Translated, it gives CATVTGANTGEPFF.

The gene calls are TRBV6-6 and TRBJ2-7; 11 nucleotides line up with TRBD2. CDR3 length equals 14 residues. The germline V gene encodes CDR1 MNHNY and CDR2 SVGAGI (reference sequence). J gave up 9 bases and V 6 bases, and 10 bases lay outside the gene matches. The CDR3, as DNA: TGTGCCAGCAGACTCGGGACTAGCGGTTCTGGGCAGTACTTC. This gives the protein CASRLGTSGSGQYF.

This sequence joins TRBV9 and TRBJ2-5; unclear D gene. The CDR3 runs to 13 residues. V lost 2 bases and J lost 2, with 7 bases in between. Germline CDR1 and CDR2: SGDLS and YYNGEE. The CDR3: CASSVEAQETQYF. The DNA of the CDR3 is TGTGCCAGCAGCGTTGAGGCTCAAGAGACCCAGTACTTC.

The J gene is TRBJ1-5, the V gene TRBV2; TRBD1 agrees at 8 bases. Germline V CDR1 and CDR2: SNHLY, FYNNEI. CDR3 length: 17 amino acids. Trimming took 6 bases from V and 2 from J; bases not matched to a gene: 12. The CDR3 protein is CASRKRGQEHGNQPQHF. The CDR3 DNA is TGTGCCAGCAGAAAACGGGGACAGGAACATGGCAATCAGCCCCAGCATTTT.

This clonotype was recorded at least ten times. The chain combines TRBV24-1 with TRBJ2-6; D is perhaps TRBD1 (5 bases). The germline V gene encodes CDR1 KGHDR and CDR2 SFDVKD. V was pared by 0 bases and J by 0 bases, with 5 bases between. The CDR3 spans 16 residues. This CDR3 is CATSDLDSSGANVLTF. The CDR3 DNA follows: TGTGCCACCAGTGATTTGGACAGCTCTGGGGCCAACGTCCTGACTTTC.

Comments on this clonotype: Possible read error: a much larger clone is one base away. The V call is TRBV6-6, the J call TRBJ1-2; D is uncertain. CDR3 size: 13 residues. Trimming removed 6 bases at V and 4 bases at J, with 12 bases between. Germline V gene data show CDR1 as MNHNY and CDR2 as SVGAGI (reference sequence). DNA of the CDR3: TGTGCCAGCAGGCCCACACGGTCCTATGGCTACACCTTC. It encodes CASRPTRSYGYTF.

This clonotype was recorded a few times. The V call is TRBV11-2, the J call TRBJ2-7, with no clear D. The V gene's germline CDR1 is SGHAT and CDR2 FQNNGV. V lost 1 base and J lost 6, with 13 bases in between. The CDR3 has 14 residues. This CDR3 reads CASSLGRVGTEQYF. The CDR3 DNA reads as TGTGCCAGCAGCTTAGGCCGGGTGGGCACCGAGCAGTACTTC.

The V call is TRBV24-1, the J call TRBJ1-5; TRBD1 matches at 10 bases. CDR1 is KGHDR, CDR2 SFDVKD, per germline. J was trimmed by 8 bases and V by 4 bases; bases with no gene match: 7. This CDR3 is 15 amino acids long. The CDR3 sequence is CATSEQGQGLEPQHF. CDR3 DNA sequence: TGTGCCACCAGTGAACAGGGACAGGGGTTAGAGCCCCAGCATTTT.

This clonotype was seen a handful of times. The chain employs TRBV2 and TRBJ2-7; TRBD2 aligns across 12 bases. This CDR3 has 15 amino acids. CDR1 is SNHLY and CDR2 is FYNNEI in the germline V gene. The junction had 10 bases not matched to a gene; V was cut back by 7 bases and J by 6 bases. The CDR3 reads CASKPTLAGGSEQYF. The CDR3 DNA reads TGTGCCAGCAAGCCCACGCTAGCGGGGGGGTCCGAGCAGTACTTC.

As regards this clonotype: One base away lies a much larger clone, so this may be a sequencing read error. The chain employs TRBV7-9 and TRBJ2-5, with D possibly TRBD1 on 5 matching bases. Germline CDR1 SEHNR, CDR2 FQNEAQ (reference sequence). V lost 1 base to trimming and J lost 5 bases, with 14 bases between them. CDR3 length: 15 amino acids. DNA of the CDR3: TGTGCCAGCAGCTTAGGGCCAAGGGGCTGGGAGACCCAGTACTTC. As protein: CASSLGPRGWETQYF.

This clonotype has only one observation. This chain uses TRBV10-2 with TRBJ2-5; no clear D. The J call is uncertain, as TRBJ2-1 better fits the DNA end. The CDR3 extends over 14 amino acids. Per germline, CDR1 WSHSY and CDR2 SAAADI. In DNA form, the CDR3 reads TGCGCCAGCAGTGAGTCGTCCCGTTACAATGAGCAGTTCTTC. Amino acids: CASSESSRYNEQFF.

Ten or more counts support this clonotype. The V and J genes are TRBV19 and TRBJ1-2; D is ambiguous. V lost 1 base and J lost 7, with 19 bases in between. This CDR3 spans 16 amino acids. CDR1 and CDR2 (germline): LNHDA, SQIVND (reference sequence). CDR3 in amino acids: CASSIAQTDVGRGYTF. The CDR3 nucleotides are TGTGCCAGTAGTATAGCCCAAACCGACGTTGGCCGTGGCTACACCTTC.

The chain recombines TRBV20-1 with TRBJ2-2, with D possibly being TRBD1 or TRBD2 (6 bases each). The CDR3 has 16 amino acids. Between the trimmed V and J ends, which lost 5 bases and 0 bases, there was a span of 16 bases. CDR1 DFQATT and CDR2 SNEGSKA come from the germline V gene (reference sequence). The CDR3 region has the DNA TGCAGTGCTTCCCAGGGGAGGCGAGCGAACACCGGGGAGCTGTTTTTT. Encoded protein: CSASQGRRANTGELFF.

J is TRBJ1-2 and V is TRBV19, with TRBD1 identical over 10 bases. The CDR3 is 14 residues long. Losses at the gene ends were 5 bases for V and 3 bases for J; bases not matched to a gene: 3. Germline V gives CDR1 LNHDA, CDR2 SQIVND (reference sequence). The DNA of the CDR3 is TGTGCCAGTAGTGAAGGACAGGGGGACTATGGCTACACCTTC. Its protein is CASSEGQGDYGYTF.

The chain couples TRBV24-1 to TRBJ1-5; the match to TRBD1 covers 8 bases. Germline V gives CDR1 KGHDR, CDR2 SFDVKD. Trimming at V came to 11 bases and at J to 3 bases, leaving 8 bases not matched to a gene. CDR3 length: 14 residues. CDR3 in DNA: TGTGCCAGCAGCCTGGACAGGGACAATCAGCCCCAGCATTTT. Amino acids: CASSLDRDNQPQHF.

This clonotype has at least ten counts. The J gene is TRBJ1-5, the V gene TRBV28; D gene uncertain. The germline V and J ends were trimmed by 7 bases and 2 bases, with 6 bases remaining between them. CDR3 size: 12 residues. Per the germline V gene, CDR1 is MDHEN and CDR2 is SYDVKM. DNA of the CDR3: TGTGCCAGCAAGACGGGCAATCAGCCCCAGCATTTT. Its translation: CASKTGNQPQHF.

The CDR3 sequence: CASSLKGGMTYEQYF. The CDR3 DNA reads TGTGCCAGCAGCTTGAAAGGCGGGATGACCTACGAGCAGTACTTC. This chain joins TRBV5-5 and TRBJ2-7; a weak D match, TRBD2 (6 bases). CDR1 is SGHKS and CDR2 is YYEKEE in the germline V gene (reference sequence). V lost 1 base to trimming and J lost 2 bases, with 13 bases between them. The CDR3 contains 15 residues.